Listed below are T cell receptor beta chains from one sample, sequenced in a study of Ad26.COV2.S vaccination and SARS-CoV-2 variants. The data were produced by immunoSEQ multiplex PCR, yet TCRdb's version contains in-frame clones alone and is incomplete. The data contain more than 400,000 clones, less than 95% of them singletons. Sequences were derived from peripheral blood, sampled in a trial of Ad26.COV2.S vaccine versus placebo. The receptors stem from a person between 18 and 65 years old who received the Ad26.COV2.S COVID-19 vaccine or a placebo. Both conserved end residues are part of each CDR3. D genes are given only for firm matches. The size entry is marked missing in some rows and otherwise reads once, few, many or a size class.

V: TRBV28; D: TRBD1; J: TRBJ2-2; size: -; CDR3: CASSGQGAGELFF; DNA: TGTGCCAGCAGTGGACAGGGCGCCGGGGAGCTGTTTTTT
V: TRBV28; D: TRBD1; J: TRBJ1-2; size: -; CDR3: CASSPRQGVYGYTF; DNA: TGTGCCAGCAGCCCAAGACAGGGTGTCTATGGCTACACCTTC
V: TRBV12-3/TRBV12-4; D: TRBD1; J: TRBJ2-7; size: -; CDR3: CASRVQGADEQYF; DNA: TGTGCCAGCAGAGTACAGGGGGCTGACGAGCAGTACTTC
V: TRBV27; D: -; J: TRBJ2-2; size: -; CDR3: CASSLAPRAGELFF; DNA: TGTGCCAGCAGTTTAGCGCCTCGGGCCGGGGAGCTGTTTTTT
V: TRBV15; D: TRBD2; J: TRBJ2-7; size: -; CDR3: CATSRRTSGGYEQYF; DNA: TGTGCCACCAGCAGACGGACTAGCGGGGGATACGAGCAGTACTTC
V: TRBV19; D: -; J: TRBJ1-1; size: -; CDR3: CASRGGEMNTEAFF; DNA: TGTGCCAGTAGGGGCGGGGAAATGAACACTGAAGCTTTCTTT
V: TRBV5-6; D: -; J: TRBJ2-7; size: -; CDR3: CASSLGSSYEQYF; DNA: TGTGCCAGCAGCTTGGGGAGCTCCTACGAGCAGTACTTC
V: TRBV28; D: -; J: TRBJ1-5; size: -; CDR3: CASSLQGGGNQPQHF; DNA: TGTGCCAGCAGTTTACAGGGCGGCGGCAATCAGCCCCAGCATTTT
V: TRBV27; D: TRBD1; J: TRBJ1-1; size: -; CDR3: CASSSTGWGLDTEAFF; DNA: TGTGCCAGCAGTTCGACAGGGTGGGGGTTGGACACTGAAGCTTTCTTT
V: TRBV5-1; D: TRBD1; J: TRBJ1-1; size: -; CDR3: CASSLGDRVGTEAFF; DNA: TGCGCCAGCAGCTTGGGGGACAGGGTGGGCACTGAAGCTTTCTTT
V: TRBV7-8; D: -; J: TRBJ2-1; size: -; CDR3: CASSPRAGSNPTLYNEQFF; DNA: TGTGCCAGCAGCCCTAGGGCGGGGTCGAATCCCACCCTCTACAATGAGCAGTTCTTC
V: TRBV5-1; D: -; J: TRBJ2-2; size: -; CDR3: CASSLLAGESGELFF; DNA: TGCGCCAGCAGCTTGTTGGCAGGGGAATCGGGGGAGCTGTTTTTT
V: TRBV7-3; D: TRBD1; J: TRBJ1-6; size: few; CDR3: CASSSTGGPPLHF; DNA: TGTGCCAGCAGCTCCACAGGGGGCCCACCCCTCCACTTT
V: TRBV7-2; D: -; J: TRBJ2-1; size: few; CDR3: CASSLRSSYNEQFF; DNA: TGTGCCAGCAGCCTCAGGAGCTCCTACAATGAGCAGTTCTTC
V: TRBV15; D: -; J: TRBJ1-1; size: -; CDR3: CATSRVPPGGPTEAFF; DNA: TGTGCCACCAGCAGAGTACCGCCGGGGGGGCCCACTGAAGCTTTCTTT
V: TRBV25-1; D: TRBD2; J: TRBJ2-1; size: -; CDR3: CASSDGLAGVYNEQFF; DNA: TGTGCCAGCAGTGATGGACTAGCGGGGGTCTACAATGAGCAGTTCTTC
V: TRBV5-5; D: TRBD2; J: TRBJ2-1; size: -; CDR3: CASSLGVGSGRYYNEQFF; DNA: TGTGCCAGCAGCTTGGGCGTGGGTAGCGGGAGGTACTACAATGAGCAGTTCTTC
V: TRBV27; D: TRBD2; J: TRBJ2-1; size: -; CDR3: CASWKSGRFNEQFF; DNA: TGTGCCAGCTGGAAAAGCGGGAGGTTCAATGAGCAGTTCTTC
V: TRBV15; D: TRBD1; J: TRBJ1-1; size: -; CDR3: CATSRDYDRGAFF; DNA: TGTGCCACCAGCAGAGATTATGACAGGGGGGCTTTCTTT
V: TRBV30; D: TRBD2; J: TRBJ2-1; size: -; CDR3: CAWCSSGWNEQFF; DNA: TGTGCCTGGTGTTCTAGCGGGTGGAATGAGCAGTTCTTC
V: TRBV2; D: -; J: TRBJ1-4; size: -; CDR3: CASSEGAWGEKLFF; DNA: TGTGCCAGCAGTGAGGGGGCTTGGGGCGAAAAACTGTTTTTT
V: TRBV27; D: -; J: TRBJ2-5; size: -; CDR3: CASSPASWGSQETQYF; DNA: TGTGCCAGCAGTCCTGCCTCGTGGGGGTCCCAAGAGACCCAGTACTTC
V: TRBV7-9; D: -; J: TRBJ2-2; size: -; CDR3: CATRTGDANTGELFF; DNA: TGTGCCACCCGAACGGGGGACGCGAACACCGGGGAGCTGTTTTTT
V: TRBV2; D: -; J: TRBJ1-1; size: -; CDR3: CASTIQGTNTEAFF; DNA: TGTGCCAGCACAATTCAGGGGACGAACACTGAAGCTTTCTTT
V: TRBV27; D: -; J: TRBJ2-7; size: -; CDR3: CASSLGGISSEQYF; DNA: TGTGCCAGCAGTTTAGGTGGTATTAGTTCCGAGCAGTACTTC
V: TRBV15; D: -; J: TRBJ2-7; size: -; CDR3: CATSISRGAGVEQYF; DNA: TGTGCCACCAGCATTAGCCGAGGAGCAGGGGTCGAGCAGTACTTC
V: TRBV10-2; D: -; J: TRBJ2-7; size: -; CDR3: CASSESWAYEQYF; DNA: TGCGCCAGCAGTGAGTCTTGGGCCTACGAGCAGTACTTC
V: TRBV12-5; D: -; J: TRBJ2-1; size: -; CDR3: CASGFGTPGNEQFF; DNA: TGTGCTAGTGGTTTTGGGACTCCGGGTAATGAGCAGTTCTTC
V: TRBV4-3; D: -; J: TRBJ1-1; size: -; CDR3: CASSQDRGMEAFF; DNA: TGCGCCAGCAGCCAAGACAGGGGCATGGAAGCTTTCTTT
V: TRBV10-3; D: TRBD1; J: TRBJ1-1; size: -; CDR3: CAISESRTGATEAFF; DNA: TGTGCCATCAGTGAGTCTAGGACAGGGGCCACTGAAGCTTTCTTT
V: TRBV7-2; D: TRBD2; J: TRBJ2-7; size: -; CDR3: CASSLYRGGLPYEQYF; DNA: TGTGCCAGCAGCCTCTACCGGGGGGGGCTTCCCTACGAGCAGTACTTC
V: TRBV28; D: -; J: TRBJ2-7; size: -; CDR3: CASTQQGYYEQYF; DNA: TGTGCCAGTACTCAACAGGGCTACTACGAGCAGTACTTC